This T cell receptor beta chain stems from a study of T cell responses to AZD1222 COVID-19 vaccine. Study-wide results and caveats: Repertoires were sampled only after the peak T cell response. Reports indicate that nearly half of spike-specific TCRs are directed at unmutated variant regions. AZD1222 recipients seropositive at baseline numbered only 5 to 7.

Clones were sequenced by immunoSEQ multiplex PCR, and TCRdb holds only the in-frame ones, with some missing. The data show 130,000 to 150,000 clones, over 75% seen once. On this clone: Its antigen is still unknown.

The sequence was obtained from an adult in good health. Sequencing used peripheral blood, obtained on day 0 of AZD1222 vaccination.

The CDR3 here is CASSYRATGALRNEQFF. The CDR3 bases are TGTGCCAGCAGCTATCGAGCTACGGGGGCTCTACGGAATGAGCAGTTCTTC. V is TRBV7-2 and J is TRBJ2-1; TRBD1 or TRBD2 may be the D gene (6 bases each). V was shortened by 4 bases and J by 7 bases, with 23 bases between the two germline ends. This CDR3 has 17 residues. CDR1 and CDR2 from the germline V gene are SGHTA and FQGNSA.